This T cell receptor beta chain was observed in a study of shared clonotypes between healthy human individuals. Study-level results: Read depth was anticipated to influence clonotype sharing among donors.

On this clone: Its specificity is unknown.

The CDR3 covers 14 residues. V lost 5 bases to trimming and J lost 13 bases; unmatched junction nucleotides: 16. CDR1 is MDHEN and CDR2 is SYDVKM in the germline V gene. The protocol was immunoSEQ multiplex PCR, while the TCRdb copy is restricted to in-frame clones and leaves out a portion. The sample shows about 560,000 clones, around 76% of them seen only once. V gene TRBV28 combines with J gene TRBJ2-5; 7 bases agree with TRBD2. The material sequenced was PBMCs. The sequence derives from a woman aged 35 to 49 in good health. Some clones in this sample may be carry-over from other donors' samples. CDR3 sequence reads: CASSPSSGGRQRYF. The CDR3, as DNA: TGTGCCAGCAGTCCGTCCTCGGGGGGTAGACAGCGGTACTTC.